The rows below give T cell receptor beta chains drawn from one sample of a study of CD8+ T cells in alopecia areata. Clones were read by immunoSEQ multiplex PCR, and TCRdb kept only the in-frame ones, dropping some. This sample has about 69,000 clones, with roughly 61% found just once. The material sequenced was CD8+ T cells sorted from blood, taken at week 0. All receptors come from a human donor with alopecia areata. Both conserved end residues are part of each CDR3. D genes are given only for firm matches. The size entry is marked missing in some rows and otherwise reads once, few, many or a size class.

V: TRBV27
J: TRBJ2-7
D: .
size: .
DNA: TGTGCCAGCAGTTTTTCAGGGCGACCATCCTACGAGCAGTACTTC
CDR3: CASSFSGRPSYEQYF

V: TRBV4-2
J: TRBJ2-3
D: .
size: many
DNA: TGTGCCAGCAGCCAAGAGGATAGCCCAAGCACAGATACGCAGTATTTT
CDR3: CASSQEDSPSTDTQYF

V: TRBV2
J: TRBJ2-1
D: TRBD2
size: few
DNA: TGTGCCAGCAATCCGGGACTAGGATCAGCGAATGAGCAGTTCTTC
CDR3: CASNPGLGSANEQFF

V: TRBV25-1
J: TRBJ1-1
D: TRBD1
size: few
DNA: TGTGCCAGCAGACAGGGGTACACTGAAGCTTTCTTT
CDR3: CASRQGYTEAFF

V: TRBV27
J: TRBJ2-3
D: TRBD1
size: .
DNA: TGTGCCAGCAGTGCCTGGGACAGAGACACAGATACGCAGTATTTT
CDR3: CASSAWDRDTDTQYF

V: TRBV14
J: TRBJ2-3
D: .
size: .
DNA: TGTGCCAGCAGCCAAGAGAGGGGCGGGGTTACAGATACGCAGTATTTT
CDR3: CASSQERGGVTDTQYF

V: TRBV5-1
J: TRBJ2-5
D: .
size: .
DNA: TGCGCCAGCAGCTCTGGACAGTCAGCTGAGACCCAGTACTTC
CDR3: CASSSGQSAETQYF

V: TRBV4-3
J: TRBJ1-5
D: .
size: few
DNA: TGCGCCAGCAGCCAAGATTCCGGGCCCCAGCCCCAGCATTTT
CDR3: CASSQDSGPQPQHF

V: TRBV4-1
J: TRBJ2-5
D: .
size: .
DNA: TGCGCCAGCAGCCAAGATCGGCAGGAGACCCAGTACTTC
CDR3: CASSQDRQETQYF

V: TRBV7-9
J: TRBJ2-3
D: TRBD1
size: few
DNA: TGTGCCAGCAGCTCCCCCGGGACAGGGAGCCCAGATACGCAGTATTTT
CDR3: CASSSPGTGSPDTQYF